This entry lists 8 T cell receptor beta chains sequenced from one sample in a study of blood T cell repertoires in COVID-19. Using immunoSEQ multiplex PCR, the repertoire was profiled, and TCRdb retains in-frame clones only, with some absent. Here the sample spans tens of thousands of clones, roughly 90% being singletons. Material for sequencing was peripheral blood. The receptors were gathered from a man aged 30 to 45 with acute or convalescent COVID-19.

The chain carries TRBV9 and TRBJ2-1; 10 positions agree with TRBD2. The CDR3 runs to 15 residues. Germline V CDR1 and CDR2: SGDLS, YYNGEE. The V gene end was trimmed by 4 bases and the J gene end by 8 bases; junction bases not matched to a gene: 9. The CDR3 coding sequence is TGTGCCAGCAGCCCAAGACTAGCGGGTGGCTATGAGCAGTTCTTC. This translates into CASSPRLAGGYEQFF.

This chain connects TRBV18 to TRBJ2-7, with no clear D. The CDR3 contains 14 residues. Looked up from germline, CDR1 is KGHSH and CDR2 is LQKENI. Trimming removed 0 bases at V and 7 bases at J, with 13 bases between. CDR3 coding DNA: TGTGCCAGCTCACCACCGGGCAAACCCTCGGAGCAGTACTTC. It translates to CASSPPGKPSEQYF.

This chain uses TRBV30 with TRBJ2-5, with TRBD2 as a possible D gene (5 bases). Looked up from germline, CDR1 is GTSNPN and CDR2 is SVGIG (reference sequence). The CDR3 totals 15 residues. Trimming removed 4 bases from V and 5 bases from J, with 20 bases in between. The CDR3 bases are TGTGCCTGGAAGCCGGGGATCCTAGCCGTGGAGACCCAGTACTTC. Protein product: CAWKPGILAVETQYF.

This clone has just a few counts. The chain employs TRBV19 and TRBJ2-3, with 9 positions matching TRBD2. The CDR3 is 17 residues long. The germline V gene encodes CDR1 LNHDA and CDR2 SQIVND (reference sequence). Trimming at V came to 0 bases and at J to 3 bases, leaving 7 bases not matched to a gene. The CDR3 loop reads CASSIDLNSGSTDTQYF. For the CDR3, the DNA is TGTGCCAGTAGTATAGATCTGAATAGCGGGAGTACAGATACGCAGTATTTT.

J is TRBJ2-7 and V is TRBV5-6, with 7 bases identical to TRBD1. V trimming: 5 bases; J trimming: 2 bases; junction bases outside the gene matches: 7. There are 14 residues in the CDR3. Germline V gene lookup returns CDR1 SGHDT and CDR2 YYEEEE. CDR3 coding DNA: TGTGCCAGCAGTACGACAGGGAAAACCTACGAGCAGTACTTC. As protein: CASSTTGKTYEQYF.

The V and J genes are TRBV7-2 and TRBJ1-2; D is uncertain. V was trimmed by 5 bases and J by 8 bases, leaving 12 bases between them. This CDR3 has 12 residues. Germline values: CDR1 SGHTA, CDR2 FQGNSA. The CDR3 sequence: CASSPDQRGYTF. In DNA, the CDR3 is TGTGCCAGCAGCCCCGACCAGCGGGGCTACACCTTC. The full variable domain, with the rest looked up from reference TRBV7-2 and TRBJ1-2, is GAGVSQSPSNKVTEKGKDVELRCDPISGHTALYWYRQSLGQGLEFLIYFQGNSAPDKSGLPSDRFSAERTGGSVSTLTIQRTQQEDSAVYLCASSPDQRGYTFGSGTRLTVV.

V usage is TRBV5-1 and J usage is TRBJ2-3, with TRBD1 matching 11 bases. V was pared by 4 bases and J by 3 bases, with 7 bases of the junction left unmatched. The CDR3 sequence is 16 residues long. Germline values: CDR1 SGHRS, CDR2 YFSETQ. In DNA form, the CDR3 reads TGCGCCAGCAGCCGAGGACAGGGGGCTAAGACAGATACGCAGTATTTT. This codes for CASSRGQGAKTDTQYF.

The V and J genes are TRBV5-1 and TRBJ1-3; 8 nucleotides agree with TRBD1. The germline V gene encodes CDR1 SGHRS and CDR2 YFSETQ. Trimming took 5 bases from V and 3 from J; bases not matched to a gene: 10. The CDR3 runs to 16 residues. CDR3 amino acids: CASSRTGFEGGNTIYF. The DNA for the CDR3 is TGCGCCAGCAGTCGGACAGGGTTCGAGGGTGGAAACACCATATATTTT.